One sample yielded the 19 T cell receptor beta chains listed below, sequenced in a study of Graves' ophthalmopathy and Graves' hyperthyroidism. Amplified material comprised TCR beta CDR3 regions derived from RNA transcripts. After a first-round RT-PCR with HTBI primers, a second-round multiplex PCR was run. TCRdb used MiXCR to reprocess the multiplex PCR reads, holding one entry per CDR3 protein. This sample carries approximately 410,000 distinct CDR3 sequences, approximately 15% of them seen once, and the ten largest clones take around 6.6%. Material for sequencing was peripheral blood. The source is a woman under 30 with stable Graves' hyperthyroidism.

In this sample, this clonotype turned up many times. The chain uses TRBV3-1 and TRBJ2-5, with D possibly being TRBD2 (5 bases). With 0 bases removed from V and 1 base from J, the gap between germline ends came to 9 bases. This CDR3 has 15 residues. Germline V gene data show CDR1 as LGHDT and CDR2 as YNNKEL (reference sequence). CDR3 in DNA: TGTGCCAGCAGCCAAGATGTAGGGAGCCAAGAGACCCAGTACTTC. Amino acids: CASSQDVGSQETQYF.

This clonotype came up many times. The chain links TRBV7-2 to TRBJ2-7, with D uncertain. This CDR3 is built from 15 residues. The germline CDR1 and CDR2 sequences are SGHTA and FQGNSA. The ends were cut back, 4 bases at V and 2 bases at J, with 15 bases in the middle. The CDR3 DNA is TGTGCCAGCAGCTACGAACTGGGCGGTACCTACGAGCAGTACTTC. It encodes CASSYELGGTYEQYF. The whole variable domain, filled in from reference TRBV7-2 and TRBJ2-7, reads GAGVSQSPSNKVTEKGKDVELRCDPISGHTALYWYRQSLGQGLEFLIYFQGNSAPDKSGLPSDRFSAERTGGSVSTLTIQRTQQEDSAVYLCASSYELGGTYEQYFGPGTRLTVT.

At least ten counts were recorded for this clonotype. DNA of the CDR3: TGTGCCAGCAGAGTGACTAGCGGGGGATGGCAAGAGACCCAGTACTTC. It translates to CASRVTSGGWQETQYF. This chain uses TRBV2 with TRBJ2-5; 12 bases line up with TRBD2. This CDR3 is built from 16 residues. CDR1 and CDR2 (germline): SNHLY, FYNNEI. Trimming removed 6 bases from V and 2 bases from J; junction bases left unmatched: 7.

This clonotype was counted ten times or more. The chain employs TRBV12-3 or TRBV12-4 and TRBJ1-2; tentatively, D is TRBD1 (6 bases). Trimming took 0 bases from V and 4 from J, leaving 12 bases between them. CDR3 length: 15 residues. Here the CDR3 DNA reads TGTGCCAGCAGTTTAGCGAACAGGGTGGGCTATGGCTACACCTTC. It codes for CASSLANRVGYGYTF.

This clonotype was recorded at least ten times. The chain combines TRBV14 with TRBJ1-1; a possible D gene is TRBD1 (6 bases). Germline CDR1 SGHDN, CDR2 FVKESK. The CDR3 loop spans 14 amino acids. V was pared by 4 bases and J by 4 bases, with 13 bases between. The CDR3 bases are TGTGCCAGCAGCCTGGACAGTTGGGGCACTGAAGCTTTCTTT. This codes for CASSLDSWGTEAFF.

This clonotype was recorded many times. This rearrangement joins TRBV12-3 or TRBV12-4 to TRBJ2-5, with D maybe TRBD2 (7 bases). The CDR3 covers 13 residues. V was clipped by 8 bases and J by 6 bases, with 16 bases between them. For the CDR3, the DNA is TGTGCCAGCGAATCGGGGGGCGGGAAGACCCAGTACTTC. This translates into CASESGGGKTQYF.

The chain employs TRBV7-2 and TRBJ1-2, with a tentative D call TRBD1 (6 bases). Trimming cost V 4 bases and J 5 bases, with 17 bases left between them. Per germline, CDR1 SGHTA and CDR2 FQGNSA. CDR3 length: 15 amino acids. The CDR3 nucleotides read TGTGCCAGCAGCTCCTACAGGGTTCCCGTGTATGGCTACACCTTC. The encoded protein is CASSSYRVPVYGYTF.

The V and J genes are TRBV5-1 and TRBJ2-2, with 9 nucleotides matching TRBD1. CDR1 is SGHRS, CDR2 YFSETQ, per germline. The CDR3 totals 16 residues. The V gene end was trimmed by 4 bases and the J gene end by 5 bases; junction bases not matched to a gene: 9. CDR3 protein: CASSPRGQGGTGELFF. For the CDR3, the DNA is TGCGCCAGCAGCCCGAGGGGACAGGGCGGAACCGGGGAGCTGTTTTTT.

This clonotype was detected ten times or more. The chain couples TRBV29-1 to TRBJ1-2; D is uncertain. CDR3 size: 12 residues. Germline values: CDR1 SQVTM, CDR2 ANQGSEA. V was pared by 8 bases and J by 6 bases, with 16 bases between. CDR3 loop: CSSTVGENGYTF. The CDR3 nucleotides are TGCAGCTCCACGGTGGGTGAGAATGGCTACACCTTC.

This clonotype was detected many times. The chain carries TRBV5-1 and TRBJ1-1; D gene ambiguous. Germline CDR1 and CDR2: SGHRS and YFSETQ. V shed 4 bases and J shed 1 base, with 14 bases lying between them. CDR3 size: 15 residues. DNA for the CDR3: TGCGCCAGCAGCCTAATACAAGGGCCGAACACTGAAGCTTTCTTT. As protein: CASSLIQGPNTEAFF.

This clonotype was seen repeatedly, ten times or more. The chain combines TRBV20-1 with TRBJ1-6; 9 bases line up with TRBD1. The germline CDR1 and CDR2 sequences are DFQATT and SNEGSKA (reference sequence). The CDR3 contains 15 residues. V gave up 3 bases and J gave up 9 bases; unmatched junction bases: 9. DNA for the CDR3: TGCAGTGCTAGGCTGAAGGGGACAGGGAGTTCACCCCTCCACTTT. Translation: CSARLKGTGSSPLHF.

The chain links TRBV6-1 to TRBJ1-2, with a weak D call TRBD1 (5 bases). This CDR3 is 14 amino acids long. Trimming left V 2 bases short and J 4 bases short, with 11 bases between. Per germline, CDR1 MNHNS and CDR2 SASEGT. As DNA, the CDR3 is TGTGCCAGCAGTGAATCGGGGGGGGTCTATGGCTACACCTTC. Translated, it gives CASSESGGVYGYTF.

In its sample, this clonotype was seen many times. The chain's CDR3 is CASRESDRGNQPQHF. The CDR3 nucleotides are TGTGCCAGCAGGGAGTCGGACAGGGGGAATCAGCCCCAGCATTTT. The gene calls are TRBV2 and TRBJ1-5, with 10 bases that match TRBD1. The V gene end was trimmed by 6 bases and the J gene end by 4 bases; junction bases not matched to a gene: 6. CDR3 length equals 15 residues. Germline V gene lookup returns CDR1 SNHLY and CDR2 FYNNEI.

This clonotype was counted ten times or more. The chain recombines TRBV5-1 with TRBJ2-7; 11 bases map to TRBD1. Trimming took 6 bases from V and 6 from J; bases not matched to a gene: 5. The CDR3 is 13 residues long. CDR1 is SGHRS, CDR2 YFSETQ, per germline. The CDR3 DNA reads as TGCGCCAGCATGGACAGGGGGCATCTCGAGCAGTACTTC. This encodes CASMDRGHLEQYF.

The chain recombines TRBV4-2 with TRBJ2-7, with D perhaps matching TRBD1 (6 bases). The length of the CDR3 is 15 residues. CDR1 is LGHNA and CDR2 is YNFKEQ in the germline V gene. Trimming took off 0 bases at V and 3 bases at J, with 12 bases between the two ends. The CDR3 DNA reads as TGTGCCAGCAGCCAAGAAACAGGGAACTACTACGAGCAGTACTTC. Translating gives CASSQETGNYYEQYF.

At least ten counts were recorded for this clonotype. The gene calls are TRBV9 and TRBJ2-5; D tentatively fits TRBD1 or TRBD2 (6 bases each). The ends were cut back, 5 bases at V and 4 bases at J, with 18 bases in the middle. The CDR3 consists of 15 residues. Germline V gives CDR1 SGDLS, CDR2 YYNGEE. CDR3 region: CASSAQGGSGETQYF. CDR3 DNA: TGTGCCAGCAGTGCCCAAGGGGGGTCGGGAGAGACCCAGTACTTC.

In its sample, this clonotype was seen many times. This rearrangement joins TRBV2 to TRBJ1-2; 8 bases map to TRBD1. The J segment lost 6 bases and the V segment lost 1 base, leaving 7 bases of the junction unmatched. Per germline, CDR1 SNHLY and CDR2 FYNNEI. This CDR3 spans 15 amino acids. The DNA of the CDR3 is TGTGCCAGCAGTGAAGGTCCAGGGGGCGTCGATGGCTACACCTTC. This gives the protein CASSEGPGGVDGYTF.

The sample holds many counts of this clonotype. The chain couples TRBV29-1 to TRBJ1-1; 8 positions match TRBD1. The CDR3 runs 14 residues. The junction had 12 bases not matched to a gene; V was cut back by 7 bases and J by 5 bases. The germline V gene has CDR1 SQVTM and CDR2 ANQGSEA. The CDR3: CSARVTGGQTEAFF. In DNA, the CDR3 is TGCAGCGCCCGAGTTACAGGGGGACAAACTGAAGCTTTCTTT.

This clonotype was seen ten or more times. The chain employs TRBV2 and TRBJ2-7; the D call may be TRBD1 or TRBD2 (6 bases each). The CDR3 extends over 14 amino acids. The ends were cut back, 3 bases at V and 2 bases at J, with 11 bases in the middle. Germline-derived CDR1 and CDR2 are SNHLY and FYNNEI. The CDR3 spells CASSDRGGPYEQYF. The DNA for the CDR3 is TGTGCCAGCAGTGACAGGGGAGGTCCCTACGAGCAGTACTTC.